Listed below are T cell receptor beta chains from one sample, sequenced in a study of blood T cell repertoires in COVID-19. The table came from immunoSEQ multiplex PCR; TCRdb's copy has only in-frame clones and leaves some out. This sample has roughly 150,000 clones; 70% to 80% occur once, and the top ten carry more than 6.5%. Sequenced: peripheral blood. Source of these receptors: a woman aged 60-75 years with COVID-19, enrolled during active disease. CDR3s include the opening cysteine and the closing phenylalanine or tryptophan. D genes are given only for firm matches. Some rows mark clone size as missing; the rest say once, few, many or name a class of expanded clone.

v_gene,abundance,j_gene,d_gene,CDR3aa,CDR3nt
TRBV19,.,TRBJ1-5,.,CASSPIRISSNQPQHF,TGTGCCAGTAGTCCGATCAGGATCTCAAGCAATCAGCCCCAGCATTTT
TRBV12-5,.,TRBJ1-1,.,CASGLFWQGKLNTEAFF,TGTGCTAGTGGTTTGTTTTGGCAGGGCAAATTGAACACTGAAGCTTTCTTT
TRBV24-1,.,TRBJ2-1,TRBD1,CATRDSPYNEQFF,TGTGCCACCCGGGACAGTCCCTACAATGAGCAGTTCTTC
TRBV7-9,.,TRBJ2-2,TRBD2,CASRQASGGYLTNTGELFF,TGTGCCAGCAGACAAGCTAGCGGGGGCTACCTTACGAACACCGGGGAGCTGTTTTTT
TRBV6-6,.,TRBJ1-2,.,CASSYLSDYGYTF,TGTGCCAGCAGTTACTTAAGCGACTATGGCTACACCTTC
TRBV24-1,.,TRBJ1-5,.,CATSDAKQGSRQPQHF,TGTGCCACCAGTGACGCAAAACAGGGTTCTCGGCAGCCCCAGCATTTT
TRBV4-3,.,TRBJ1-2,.,CASSYRTEEANYGYTF,TGCGCCAGCAGCTACCGGACAGAGGAAGCTAACTATGGCTACACCTTC
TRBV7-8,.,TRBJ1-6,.,CASSLRTATNSPLHF,TGTGCCAGCAGCCTAAGGACAGCTACGAATTCACCCCTCCACTTT
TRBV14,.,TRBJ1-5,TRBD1,CASSPLDRTGSNQPQHF,TGTGCCAGCAGCCCCCTAGATAGGACAGGTTCTAATCAGCCCCAGCATTTT
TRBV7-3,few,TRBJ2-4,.,CASSLRSGAGSAKNIQYF,TGTGCCAGCAGCTTAAGATCGGGAGCGGGTTCAGCCAAAAACATTCAGTACTTC
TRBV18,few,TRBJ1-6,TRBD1,CASSGDSSNSPLHF,TGTGCCAGCTCAGGGGACAGTTCAAATTCACCCCTCCACTTT
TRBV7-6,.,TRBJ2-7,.,CASSLAFLGGGEQYF,TGTGCCAGCAGCTTAGCCTTCTTGGGGGGAGGCGAGCAGTACTTC
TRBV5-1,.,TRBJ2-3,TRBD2,CASSLAAGRVQYF,TGCGCCAGCAGCTTGGCGGCAGGGAGGGTGCAGTATTTT
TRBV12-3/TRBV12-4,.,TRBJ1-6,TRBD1,CASSPTTGAPLHF,TGTGCCAGCAGCCCTACAACAGGGGCACCCCTCCACTTT
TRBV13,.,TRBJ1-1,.,CASSPSRLNTEAFF,TGTGCCAGCAGCCCTTCGAGGTTGAACACTGAAGCTTTCTTT
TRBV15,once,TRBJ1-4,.,CATSQGLTNEKLFF,TGTGCCACCAGTCAGGGATTAACTAATGAAAAACTGTTTTTT
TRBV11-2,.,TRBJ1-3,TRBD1,CASSYRRGQGNTIYF,TGTGCCAGCAGCTACCGCAGGGGGCAGGGAAACACCATATATTTT
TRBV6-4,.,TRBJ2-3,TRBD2,CASSDSDGGAVDTQYF,TGTGCCAGCAGTGACTCTGACGGGGGGGCCGTGGATACGCAGTATTTT
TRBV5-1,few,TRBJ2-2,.,CASSVRVGDTGELFF,TGCGCCAGCAGCGTCAGGGTAGGGGACACCGGGGAGCTGTTTTTT
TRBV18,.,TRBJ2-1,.,CASSPYSSSSYNEQFF,TGTGCCAGCTCACCATACAGCAGTAGCTCCTACAATGAGCAGTTCTTC
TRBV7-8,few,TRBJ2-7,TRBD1,CASSTRDRARYEQYF,TGTGCCAGCAGCACCAGGGACAGGGCCCGCTACGAGCAGTACTTC
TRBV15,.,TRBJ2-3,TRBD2,CATSSGVLAGGVDTQYF,TGTGCCACCAGCAGTGGAGTACTAGCGGGGGGGGTAGATACGCAGTATTTT
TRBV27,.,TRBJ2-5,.,CASSLYSTLGVETQYF,TGTGCCAGCAGTTTATACTCAACTCTAGGGGTGGAGACCCAGTACTTC
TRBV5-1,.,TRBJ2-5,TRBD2,CASSLSSGQETQYF,TGCGCCAGCAGCCTGTCTAGCGGTCAAGAGACCCAGTACTTC
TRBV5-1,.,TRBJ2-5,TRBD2,CASSGSGETQYF,TGCGCCAGTAGCGGGAGCGGAGAGACCCAGTACTTC
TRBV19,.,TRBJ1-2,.,CASSPSTAGRLNYGYTF,TGTGCCAGTAGTCCCTCTACCGCGGGCAGGCTCAACTATGGCTACACCTTC
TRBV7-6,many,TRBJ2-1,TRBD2,CASGLAGNEQFF,TGTGCCAGCGGACTAGCGGGCAATGAGCAGTTCTTC
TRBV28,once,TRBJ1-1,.,CASSLIGGSLNTEAFF,TGTGCCAGCAGTTTAATTGGCGGTTCGCTGAACACTGAAGCTTTCTTT
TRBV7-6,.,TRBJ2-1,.,CASSTSGPSSYNEQFF,TGTGCCAGCAGCACCTCGGGTCCAAGCTCCTACAATGAGCAGTTCTTC
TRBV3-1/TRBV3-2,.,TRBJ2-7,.,CASSQVGFGGEQYF,TGTGCCAGCAGCCAAGTCGGGTTCGGTGGCGAGCAGTACTTC
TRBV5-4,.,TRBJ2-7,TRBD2,CASSSGLAGGEQYF,TGTGCCAGCAGCTCGGGACTAGCGGGAGGTGAGCAGTACTTC
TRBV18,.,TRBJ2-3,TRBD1,CASSRGQGASTDTQYF,TGTGCCAGCTCACGGGGGCAGGGGGCTAGCACAGATACGCAGTATTTT
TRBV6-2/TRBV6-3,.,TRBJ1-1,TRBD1,CASSSLRQGATGKAFF,TGTGCCAGCAGTTCTCTTCGACAGGGGGCAACCGGCAAAGCTTTCTTT
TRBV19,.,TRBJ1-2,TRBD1,CASSDRVNNGYTF,TGTGCCAGTAGTGACAGGGTTAACAATGGCTACACCTTC
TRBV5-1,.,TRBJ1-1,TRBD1,CASSSNGGQGKAFF,TGCGCCAGCAGCTCCAACGGGGGACAGGGTAAAGCTTTCTTT
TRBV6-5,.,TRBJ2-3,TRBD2,CASSYTSGSYTDTQYF,TGTGCCAGCAGTTACACTAGCGGGAGCTACACAGATACGCAGTATTTT
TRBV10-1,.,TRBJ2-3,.,CASSESTSRTDTQYF,TGCGCCAGCAGTGAGTCTACTAGCCGCACAGATACGCAGTATTTT
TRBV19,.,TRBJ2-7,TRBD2,CASKDRGVNEQYF,TGTGCCAGCAAGGACCGGGGGGTCAACGAGCAGTACTTC
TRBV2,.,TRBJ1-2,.,CASSERVSYGYTF,TGTGCCAGCAGTGAACGGGTATCCTATGGCTACACCTTC
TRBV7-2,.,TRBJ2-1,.,CASSLIFMAGAFYNEQFF,TGTGCCAGCAGCTTAATTTTTATGGCGGGGGCATTCTACAATGAGCAGTTCTTC
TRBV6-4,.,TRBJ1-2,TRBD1,CASSPGTGVVGYTF,TGTGCCAGCTCGCCCGGGACAGGGGTGGTCGGCTACACCTTC
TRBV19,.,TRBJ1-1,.,CASSRQDKNTEAFF,TGTGCCAGTAGTAGGCAGGACAAGAACACTGAAGCTTTCTTT
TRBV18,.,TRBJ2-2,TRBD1,CASSPPGQGGSGELFF,TGTGCCAGCTCACCACCGGGACAGGGTGGCTCCGGGGAGCTGTTTTTT
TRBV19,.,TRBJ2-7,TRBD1,CASSRGQGRSYEQYF,TGTGCCAGCAGCCGGGGACAGGGGCGTTCTTACGAGCAGTACTTC
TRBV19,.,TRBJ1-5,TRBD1,CASSGRQGQGQPQHF,TGTGCCAGTAGTGGCAGACAGGGGCAGGGTCAGCCCCAGCATTTT
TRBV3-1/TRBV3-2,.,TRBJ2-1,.,CASSQDARTGGEQFF,TGTGCCAGCAGCCAAGACGCCAGGACCGGGGGTGAGCAGTTCTTC
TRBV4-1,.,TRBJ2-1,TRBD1,CASSQGGTGPYNEQFF,TGCGCCAGCAGCCAAGGGGGGACAGGGCCCTACAATGAGCAGTTCTTC
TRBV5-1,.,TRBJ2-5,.,CASSLDPTTRRETQYF,TGCGCCAGCAGCTTGGACCCAACGACTAGGCGAGAGACCCAGTACTTC
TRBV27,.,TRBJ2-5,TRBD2,CASIFLPQWRGQETQYF,TGTGCCAGCATCTTCCTGCCACAGTGGCGGGGGCAAGAGACCCAGTACTTC
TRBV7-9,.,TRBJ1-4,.,CASSLRAQREKLFF,TGTGCCAGCAGCTTAAGGGCCCAGCGGGAAAAACTGTTTTTT
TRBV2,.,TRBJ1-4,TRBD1,CASSEGDSSNEKLFF,TGTGCCAGCAGTGAAGGGGACAGCTCTAATGAAAAACTGTTTTTT
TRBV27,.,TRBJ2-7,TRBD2,CASRRTSVRPEQYF,TGTGCCAGCAGGCGGACTAGCGTTCGTCCCGAGCAGTACTTC
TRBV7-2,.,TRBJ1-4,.,CASSFKEEENEKLFF,TGTGCCAGCAGCTTTAAGGAGGAGGAGAATGAAAAACTGTTTTTT
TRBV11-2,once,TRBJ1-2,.,CASSLTLVEGYTF,TGTGCCAGCAGCTTAACCCTCGTGGAGGGCTACACCTTC